One and the same sample provided the 7 T cell receptor beta chains below, sequenced in a study of T cell responses to AZD1222 COVID-19 vaccine. Repertoires were generated with immunoSEQ multiplex PCR, while TCRdb's copy carries only in-frame clones and drops some. The data hold about 120,000 clones, with roughly nine tenths observed a single time. The source was peripheral blood, collected on day 0 of AZD1222 vaccination. The source is an adult in good health.

The chain recombines TRBV24-1 with TRBJ1-2; D not resolved. The CDR3 contains 16 residues. Germline CDR1 reads KGHDR; CDR2 reads SFDVKD. Trimming took off 3 bases at V and 4 bases at J, with 17 bases between the two ends. Here the CDR3 reads CATSDPTAQCGYGYTF. CDR3 in DNA: TGTGCCACCAGTGATCCCACCGCACAGTGTGGCTATGGCTACACCTTC.

The rearrangement uses TRBV5-1 and TRBJ1-2; no definite D call. The CDR3 has 13 residues. Per the germline V gene, CDR1 is SGHRS and CDR2 is YFSETQ. Trimming cost V 0 bases and J 2 bases, with 5 bases left between them. The CDR3 nucleotides read TGCGCCAGCAGCTTGGCGGAAAACTATGGCTACACCTTC. Protein sequence: CASSLAENYGYTF.

The genes are TRBV5-1 and TRBJ1-6; D remains unclear. Trimming pared 4 bases from V and 5 bases from J, leaving 7 bases between. The CDR3 has 13 amino acids. The germline gives CDR1 SGHRS, CDR2 YFSETQ. The CDR3 sequence: CASSIGNNSPLHF. CDR3 DNA: TGCGCCAGCAGCATCGGTAATAATTCACCCCTCCACTTT.

V is TRBV6-5 and J is TRBJ2-3, with 7 bases matching TRBD1. CDR3 length equals 15 residues. From germline, CDR1 is MNHEY and CDR2 SVGAGI. V was clipped by 6 bases and J by 10 bases; unmatched bases: 16. This chain's CDR3 is CASSTRQGALGPQYF. The CDR3 DNA sequence: TGTGCCAGCAGCACCCGACAGGGAGCCCTAGGGCCGCAGTATTTT.

The gene calls are TRBV19 and TRBJ1-5, with D possibly TRBD1 on 6 matching bases. Trimming took 3 bases from V and 0 from J, leaving 12 bases between them. CDR3 length: 16 residues. CDR1 and CDR2 (germline): LNHDA, SQIVND (reference sequence). This CDR3 is CASSISSGVSNQPQHF. CDR3 coding DNA: TGTGCCAGTAGTATCTCCTCAGGGGTTAGCAATCAGCCCCAGCATTTT.

CDR3 loop: CASSISTRGSNQPQHF. The DNA for the CDR3 is TGTGCCAGTAGTATCTCCACCCGGGGTAGCAATCAGCCCCAGCATTTT. The V gene is TRBV19, the J gene TRBJ1-5; D uncertain. The CDR3 contains 16 residues. Between the trimmed V and J ends, which lost 3 bases and 0 bases, there was a span of 12 bases. Germline V gene lookup returns CDR1 LNHDA and CDR2 SQIVND (reference sequence).

This chain connects TRBV3-1 (or the pseudogene TRBV3-2) to TRBJ1-2; the D gene is possibly TRBD1 (5 bases). The CDR3 has 16 amino acids. Trimming shortened V by 3 bases and J by 5 bases, and 19 bases separated the two germline ends. Germline CDR1 LGHDT, CDR2 YNNKEL (reference sequence). The CDR3 loop is CASSHIPGTAGYGYTF. CDR3 DNA sequence: TGTGCCAGCAGCCATATACCCGGGACGGCGGGGTATGGCTACACCTTC.